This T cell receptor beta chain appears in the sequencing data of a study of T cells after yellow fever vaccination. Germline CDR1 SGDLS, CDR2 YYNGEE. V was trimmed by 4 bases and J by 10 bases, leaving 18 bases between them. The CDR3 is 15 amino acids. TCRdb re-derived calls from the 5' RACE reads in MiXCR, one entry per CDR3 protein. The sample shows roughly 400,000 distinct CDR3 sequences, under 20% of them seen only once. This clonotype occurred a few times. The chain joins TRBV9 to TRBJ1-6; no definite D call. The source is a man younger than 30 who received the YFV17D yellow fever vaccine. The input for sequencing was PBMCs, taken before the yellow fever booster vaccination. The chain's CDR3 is CASSFVDTGGSPLHF. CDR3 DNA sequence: TGTGCCAGCAGCTTCGTTGACACGGGAGGGTCACCCCTCCACTTT.